A single sample gave rise to the 24 T cell receptor beta chains below, sequenced in a study of shared clonotypes between healthy human individuals. Here immunoSEQ multiplex PCR was the method, and the copy in TCRdb shows in-frame clones only, minus some. The sample includes roughly 1 million clones, more than 65% of them seen just once. Sequenced material: memory CD4+ T cells sorted from blood. Documented subset: CD45RA-negative fraction. All receptors derive from a man between 18 and 35 years old in good health.

The CDR3 coding sequence is TGTGCCAGCAGTGGGTCTCAGACACATAATCAGCCCCAGCATTTT. Translation: CASSGSQTHNQPQHF. This chain uses TRBV2 with TRBJ1-5; no firm D call. V gave up 4 bases and J gave up 4 bases, with 14 bases separating them. The CDR3 extends over 15 amino acids. In germline, CDR1 is SNHLY, CDR2 FYNNEI.

This clone was seen once. V gene TRBV20-1 combines with J gene TRBJ1-2, with TRBD1 identical over 8 bases. This CDR3 has 11 amino acids. Trimming removed 5 bases from V and 12 bases from J; junction bases left unmatched: 8. In germline, CDR1 is DFQATT, CDR2 SNEGSKA (reference sequence). CDR3 loop: CSAEPDRGHTF. In DNA, the CDR3 is TGCAGTGCTGAACCAGACAGGGGTCACACCTTC.

Worth noting for this clone: The identical CDR3 is also encoded by other nucleotide sequences in the sample. This chain joins TRBV5-1 and TRBJ2-1, with D possibly being TRBD2 (6 bases). The CDR3 loop spans 15 amino acids. Germline CDR1 is SGHRS and CDR2 is YFSETQ. Trimming removed 0 bases at V and 3 bases at J, with 10 bases between. The CDR3 sequence: CASSLEAGSYNEQFF. The CDR3 DNA is TGCGCCAGCAGCTTGGAGGCGGGAAGCTACAATGAGCAGTTCTTC.

V gene TRBV27 combines with J gene TRBJ1-2; perhaps TRBD1 as D (6 bases). The CDR3 totals 15 residues. V shed 5 bases and J shed 6 bases, with 19 bases lying between them. CDR1 MNHEY and CDR2 SMNVEV come from the germline V gene (reference sequence). The CDR3 sequence: CASSLRDTAVDGYTF. The DNA for the CDR3 is TGTGCCAGCAGTCTCCGGGACACCGCCGTGGATGGCTACACCTTC.

V usage is TRBV7-9 and J usage is TRBJ2-3; 9 bases align to TRBD1. The junction had 8 bases not matched to a gene; V was cut back by 5 bases and J by 5 bases. The germline gives CDR1 SEHNR, CDR2 FQNEAQ (reference sequence). This CDR3 has 15 residues. CDR3 DNA: TGTGCCAGCAGCGCCCGGACAGGGGAGGGAGATACGCAGTATTTT. It codes for CASSARTGEGDTQYF.

The chain combines TRBV5-1 with TRBJ1-2; D gene unclear. CDR3 length: 15 amino acids. Germline V gene lookup returns CDR1 SGHRS and CDR2 YFSETQ. The V gene lost 0 bases and the J gene lost 5 bases, with 14 bases spanning the gap. CDR3 amino acids: CASSLDGELKYGYTF. CDR3 DNA: TGCGCCAGCAGCTTGGATGGAGAATTAAAGTATGGCTACACCTTC.

The chain employs TRBV6-6 and TRBJ1-2, with 8 bases lining up with TRBD1. V lost 2 bases to trimming and J lost 3 bases; unmatched junction nucleotides: 5. Germline CDR1 and CDR2: MNHNY and SVGAGI (reference sequence). The CDR3 extends over 15 amino acids. CDR3 nucleotide sequence: TGTGCCAGCAGTTACCCTGGACAGGGATACTATGGCTACACCTTC. It encodes CASSYPGQGYYGYTF.

This chain uses TRBV2 with TRBJ2-7, with D tentatively TRBD1 or TRBD2 (5 bases each). The germline gives CDR1 SNHLY, CDR2 FYNNEI. The CDR3 length is 15 residues. Trimming took off 2 bases at V and 0 bases at J, with 11 bases between the two ends. The CDR3 DNA reads TGTGCCAGCAGTGAACGGGGCGGAGCCTCCTACGAGCAGTACTTC. Its protein is CASSERGGASYEQYF.

This rearrangement joins TRBV29-1 to TRBJ2-5, with a tentative D call TRBD1 (7 bases). The CDR3 consists of 14 residues. Germline V gene sequence: CDR1 SQVTM, CDR2 ANQGSEA. V lost 3 bases to trimming and J lost 5 bases, with 16 bases between them. The CDR3 coding sequence is TGCAGCGTTGATTGGCGACAGGGAGGCGAGACCCAGTACTTC. It is translated as CSVDWRQGGETQYF.

In this sample, this clone turned up once. The chain joins TRBV11-2 to TRBJ2-7; 7 positions match TRBD1. The CDR3 is made up of 16 amino acids. V lost 5 bases, J lost 0 bases, and 10 bases stayed unmatched. Germline assignment: CDR1 SGHAT and CDR2 FQNNGV. The DNA of the CDR3 is TGTGCCAGCAGCGGGGTCGGGGCAGGGGGCTCCTACGAGCAGTACTTC. It is translated as CASSGVGAGGSYEQYF. The entire variable domain, with the rest obtained from reference TRBV11-2 and TRBJ2-7, is as follows: EAGVAQSPRYKIIEKRQSVAFWCNPISGHATLYWYQQILGQGPKLLIQFQNNGVVDDSQLPKDRFSAERLKGVDSTLKIQPAKLEDSAVYLCASSGVGAGGSYEQYFGPGTRLTVT.

The chain links TRBV19 to TRBJ1-1; maybe TRBD1 (6 bases). The V end lost 4 bases, the J end lost 1 base, and 7 bases lay between the germline ends. This CDR3 spans 13 amino acids. From germline, CDR1 is LNHDA and CDR2 SQIVND (reference sequence). CDR3 nucleotides: TGTGCCAGTAGTAGGGGACAGAACACTGAAGCTTTCTTT. Its protein is CASSRGQNTEAFF.

The chain has TRBV28 and TRBJ1-2, with D hard to call. The V end lost 4 bases, the J end lost 2 bases, and 14 bases lay between the germline ends. The germline V gene encodes CDR1 MDHEN and CDR2 SYDVKM. This CDR3 region has 15 residues. CDR3 residues: CASSSHRGENYGYTF. CDR3 bases: TGTGCCAGCAGTTCCCATCGTGGAGAAAACTATGGCTACACCTTC.

This clone was found many times. The gene calls are TRBV7-9 and TRBJ2-1, with 7 bases that match TRBD2. This CDR3 spans 15 amino acids. J lost 5 bases, V lost 5 bases, and 9 bases had no gene match. Germline CDR1 and CDR2: SEHNR and FQNEAQ (reference sequence). CDR3 loop: CASSPTSAGDNEQFF. The CDR3 DNA sequence: TGTGCCAGCAGCCCAACTAGCGCGGGGGACAATGAGCAGTTCTTC.

The chain carries TRBV10-3 and TRBJ1-4, with D tentatively TRBD1 (5 bases). Germline V gene lookup returns CDR1 ENHRY and CDR2 SYGVKD. Trimming removed 11 bases from V and 3 bases from J, with 19 bases in between. This CDR3 contains 15 residues. The CDR3 loop is CAVRGAVGANEKLFF. The DNA of the CDR3 is TGTGCCGTGCGAGGGGCGGTTGGCGCTAATGAAAAACTGTTTTTT.

The J gene is TRBJ2-7, the V gene TRBV11-3; 10 nucleotides match TRBD1. The V gene end was trimmed by 3 bases and the J gene end by 5 bases; junction bases not matched to a gene: 1. CDR3 length equals 13 residues. Germline V gene data show CDR1 as SGHNT and CDR2 as YENEEA. CDR3 sequence: CASSLDRGDEQYF. Written as DNA, the CDR3 is TGTGCCAGCAGCTTGGACAGGGGGGACGAGCAGTACTTC.

This clone was recorded at least ten times. The chain links TRBV10-1 to TRBJ2-3, with 9 bases fitting TRBD1. With 5 bases clipped from V and 7 bases from J, the junction kept 7 bases outside the gene matches. The CDR3 has 14 amino acids. The V gene's germline CDR1 is WNHNN and CDR2 SYGVQD (reference sequence). CDR3 sequence: CASSWGQGGNTQYF. The CDR3 region has the DNA TGCGCCAGCAGTTGGGGACAGGGAGGAAATACGCAGTATTTT.

V and J are TRBV5-1 and TRBJ1-6; TRBD1 is a possible D gene (5 bases). This CDR3 comprises 15 residues. Looked up from germline, CDR1 is SGHRS and CDR2 is YFSETQ. Trimming removed 0 bases from V and 4 bases from J, with 8 bases in between. In DNA form, the CDR3 reads TGCGCCAGCAGCTTGGCCGGGGGTTATAATTCACCCCTCCACTTT. This sequence encodes CASSLAGGYNSPLHF.

The CDR3 DNA sequence: TGTGCCAGCAGCTTGGCTCGTAATTCACCCCTCCACTTT. It is translated as CASSLARNSPLHF. The chain couples TRBV5-8 to TRBJ1-6; D remains unclear. The V gene lost 0 bases and the J gene lost 6 bases, with 4 bases spanning the gap. Germline V gene lookup returns CDR1 SGHTS and CDR2 YDEGEE. CDR3 length: 13 amino acids.

This clone has only a few counts. The chain uses TRBV12-5 and TRBJ2-1; a weak D match, TRBD1 (6 bases). Germline values: CDR1 LGHNT, CDR2 FRNRAP. Trimming removed 7 bases at V and 4 bases at J, with 14 bases between. The CDR3 is 14 amino acids. The CDR3, as DNA: TGTGCTAGTGCCACCTCAGGGACATACAATGAGCAGTTCTTC. Protein sequence: CASATSGTYNEQFF.

The table lists this clone with many counts. V and J are TRBV7-2 and TRBJ2-6; the D gene is possibly TRBD2 (5 bases). The V end lost 5 bases, the J end lost 0 bases, and 17 bases lay between the germline ends. The CDR3 is 18 amino acids. The V gene's germline CDR1 is SGHTA and CDR2 FQGNSA. The CDR3 region has the DNA TGTGCCAGCAGCCTAGAGGGCACCAAATTCTCTGGGGCCAACGTCCTGACTTTC. Translated, it gives CASSLEGTKFSGANVLTF.

The chain employs TRBV11-3 and TRBJ1-6; D not certain. Germline-derived CDR1 and CDR2 are SGHNT and YENEEA. The CDR3 is 13 residues long. Trimming took off 1 base at V and 6 bases at J, with 4 bases between the two ends. CDR3 in amino acids: CASSLGVNSPLHF. The CDR3 region has the DNA TGTGCCAGCAGCTTAGGTGTTAATTCACCCCTCCACTTT.

The rearrangement uses TRBV4-3 and TRBJ2-1; 7 bases line up with TRBD2. V gave up 4 bases and J gave up 2 bases; unmatched junction bases: 5. Per germline, CDR1 LGHNA and CDR2 YSLEER. The CDR3 is made up of 15 amino acids. For the CDR3, the DNA is TGCGCCAGCAGCCCCTCGCTAGCGGCCTACAATGAGCAGTTCTTC. Protein product: CASSPSLAAYNEQFF.

The chain is built from TRBV6-5 and TRBJ1-2; 7 bases are a match to TRBD1. J was trimmed by 8 bases and V by 1 base; bases with no gene match: 10. Germline CDR1 and CDR2: MNHEY and SVGAGI. The CDR3 length is 15 residues. The CDR3 DNA is TGTGCCAGCAGTTACTACCGGGACAGCCTGGAGGGCTACACCTTC. It specifies CASSYYRDSLEGYTF.

Details on this clone: The same CDR3 can be traced to other DNA sequences in this sample. V usage is TRBV18 and J usage is TRBJ1-4; 7 positions agree with TRBD1. The CDR3 has 14 residues. The germline V gene has CDR1 KGHSH and CDR2 LQKENI. V lost 3 bases, J lost 6 bases, and 4 bases stayed unmatched. The CDR3 spells CASSPRDRDEKLFF. The DNA for the CDR3 is TGTGCCAGCTCACCCCGGGACAGAGATGAAAAACTGTTTTTT.